The entry below describes one T cell receptor (beta chain). Per the original data handling: Using reference gene primer amplification, nucleated cell counts were estimated. Only in-frame clones appear in the TCRdb table, and some are missing; sequencing was by immunoSEQ multiplex PCR. V and J calls and clone size are those listed in that table; D and trimming were worked out from the DNA. The repertoire holds approximately 170,000 clones, around 83% seen once, with approximately 12% in the top ten. The sample belongs to a study of blood T cell repertoires in COVID-19. This clonotype originated in a man between 65 and 85 years old who had recovered from COVID-19. Sequencing was carried out using peripheral blood.

CDR3 protein: CASSSGGTSYPEQYF. CDR3 nucleotide sequence: TGCGCCAGCAGCTCGGGGGGGACTAGCTATCCCGAGCAGTACTTC. The gene calls are TRBV5-1 and TRBJ2-7, with 9 bases that match TRBD2. Germline lookup yields CDR1 SGHRS and CDR2 YFSETQ. V lost 3 bases and J lost 6; bases outside the gene matches: 10. The CDR3 has 15 amino acids.